This T cell receptor beta chain was documented in a study of blood T cells in healthy people across ages. General study results and limits: Unsorted PBMC input precluded a conclusive naive versus antigen-experienced comparison. The authors considered diversity estimates from one million T cells to be underestimates.

Concerning this clonotype: The antigen is not known.

V gave up 0 bases and J gave up 11 bases, with 11 bases separating them. The CDR3 length is 12 residues. Russia was home to the donors, healthy Caucasian individuals aged about 6 to 90. It was with a sample-barcoded 5' primer and a J-beta primer mix that a second PCR of about 7 to 12 cycles was run. Unique molecular identifiers of 12 random nucleotides labeled each cDNA. TCRdb reprocessed the 5' RACE reads with MiXCR, giving one entry per CDR3 protein. The top ten hold 10% to 15% of the sample, which has under 850,000 distinct CDR3 sequences, about 36% seen once. The rearrangement joins TRBV5-7 to TRBJ2-5, with a weak D call TRBD2 (5 bases). TRBV5-7 counts as an open reading frame of uncertain function. The receptor comes from a man between 18 and 29 years old in good health. Sample: blood. CDR3 nucleotide sequence: TGTGCCAGCAGCTTGGATCCCTGGGAGCAGTACTTC. Translating gives CASSLDPWEQYF.